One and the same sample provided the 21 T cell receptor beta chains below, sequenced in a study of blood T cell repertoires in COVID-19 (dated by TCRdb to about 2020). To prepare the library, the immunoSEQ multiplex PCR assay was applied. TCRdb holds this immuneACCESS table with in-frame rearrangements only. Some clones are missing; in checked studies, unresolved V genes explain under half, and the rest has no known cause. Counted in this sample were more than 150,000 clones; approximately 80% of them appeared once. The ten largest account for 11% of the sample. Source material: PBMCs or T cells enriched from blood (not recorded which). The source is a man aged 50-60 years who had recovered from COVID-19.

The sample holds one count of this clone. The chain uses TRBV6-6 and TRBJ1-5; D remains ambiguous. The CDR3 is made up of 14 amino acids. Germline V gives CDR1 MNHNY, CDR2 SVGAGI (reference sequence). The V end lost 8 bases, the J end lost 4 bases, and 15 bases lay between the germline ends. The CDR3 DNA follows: TGTGCCAGCGAAGGGAGGGAAAGTAATCAGCCCCAGCATTTT. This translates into CASEGRESNQPQHF.

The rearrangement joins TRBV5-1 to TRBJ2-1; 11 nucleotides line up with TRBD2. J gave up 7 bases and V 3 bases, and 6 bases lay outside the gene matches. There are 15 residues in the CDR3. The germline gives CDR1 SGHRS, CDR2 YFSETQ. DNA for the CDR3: TGCGCCAGCAGCTCCGGACTAGCGGGCGTGAATGAGCAGTTCTTC. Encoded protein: CASSSGLAGVNEQFF.

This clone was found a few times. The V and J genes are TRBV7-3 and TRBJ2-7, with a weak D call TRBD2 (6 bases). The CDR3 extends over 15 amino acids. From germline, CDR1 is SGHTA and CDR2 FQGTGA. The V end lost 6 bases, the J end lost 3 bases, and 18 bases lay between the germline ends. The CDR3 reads CASRQIREVGYEQYF. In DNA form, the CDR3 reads TGTGCCAGCAGGCAAATCAGGGAGGTGGGCTACGAGCAGTACTTC. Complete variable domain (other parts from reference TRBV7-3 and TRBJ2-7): GAGVSQTPSNKVTEKGKYVELRCDPISGHTALYWYRQSLGQGPEFLIYFQGTGAADDSGLPNDRFFAVRPEGSVSTLKIQRTERGDSAVYLCASRQIREVGYEQYFGPGTRLTVT.

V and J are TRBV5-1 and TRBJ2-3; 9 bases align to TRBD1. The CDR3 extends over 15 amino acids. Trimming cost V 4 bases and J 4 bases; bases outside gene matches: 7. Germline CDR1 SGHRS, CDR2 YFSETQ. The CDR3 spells CASSDPDRGSDTQYF. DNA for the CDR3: TGCGCCAGCAGCGACCCGGACAGGGGTTCAGATACGCAGTATTTT.

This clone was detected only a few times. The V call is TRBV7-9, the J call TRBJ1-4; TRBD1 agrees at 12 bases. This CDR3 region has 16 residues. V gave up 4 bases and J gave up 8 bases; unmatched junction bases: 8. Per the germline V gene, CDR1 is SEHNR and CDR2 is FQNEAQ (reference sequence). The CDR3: CASSSRDRGRFEKLFF. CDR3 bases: TGTGCCAGCAGCTCCCGGGACAGGGGGCGCTTCGAAAAACTGTTTTTT.

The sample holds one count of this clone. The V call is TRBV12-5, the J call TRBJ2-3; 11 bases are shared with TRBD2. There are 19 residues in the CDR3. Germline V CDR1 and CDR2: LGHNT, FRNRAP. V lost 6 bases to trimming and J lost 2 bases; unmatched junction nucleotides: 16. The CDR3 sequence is CASGPICPRLAGYTDTQYF. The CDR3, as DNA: TGTGCTAGTGGCCCGATCTGCCCCCGACTAGCGGGGTACACAGATACGCAGTATTTT.

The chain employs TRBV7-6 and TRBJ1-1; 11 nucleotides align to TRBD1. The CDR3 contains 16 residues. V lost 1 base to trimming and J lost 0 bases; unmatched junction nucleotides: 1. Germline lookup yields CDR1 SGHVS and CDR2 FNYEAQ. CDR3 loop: CASSLGTGGLNTEAFF. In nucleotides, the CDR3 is TGTGCCAGCAGCTTAGGGACAGGGGGCCTGAACACTGAAGCTTTCTTT.

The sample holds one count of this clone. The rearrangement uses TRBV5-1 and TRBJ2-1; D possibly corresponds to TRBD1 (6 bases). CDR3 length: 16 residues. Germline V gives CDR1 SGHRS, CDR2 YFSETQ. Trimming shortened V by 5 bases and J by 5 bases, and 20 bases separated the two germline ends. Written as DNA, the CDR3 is TGCGCCAGCAGTTCCACCCCGGCAGGGGATAACAATGAGCAGTTCTTC. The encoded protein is CASSSTPAGDNNEQFF. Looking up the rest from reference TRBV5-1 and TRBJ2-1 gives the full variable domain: KAGVTQTPRYLIKTRGQQVTLSCSPISGHRSVSWYQQTPGQGLQFLFEYFSETQRNKGNFPGRFSGRQFSNSRSEMNVSTLELGDSALYLCASSSTPAGDNNEQFFGPGTRLTVL.

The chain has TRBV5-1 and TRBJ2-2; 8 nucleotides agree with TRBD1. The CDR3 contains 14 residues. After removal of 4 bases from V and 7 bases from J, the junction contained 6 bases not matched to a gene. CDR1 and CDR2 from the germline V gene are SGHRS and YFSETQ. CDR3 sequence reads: CASSPGQVIGELFF. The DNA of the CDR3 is TGCGCCAGCAGCCCGGGACAGGTTATCGGGGAGCTGTTTTTT. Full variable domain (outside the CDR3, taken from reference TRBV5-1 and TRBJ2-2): KAGVTQTPRYLIKTRGQQVTLSCSPISGHRSVSWYQQTPGQGLQFLFEYFSETQRNKGNFPGRFSGRQFSNSRSEMNVSTLELGDSALYLCASSPGQVIGELFFGEGSRLTVL.

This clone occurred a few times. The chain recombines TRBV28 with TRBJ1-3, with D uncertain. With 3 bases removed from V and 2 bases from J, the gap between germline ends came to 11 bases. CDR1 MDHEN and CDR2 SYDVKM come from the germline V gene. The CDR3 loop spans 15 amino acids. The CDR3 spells CASSLASGTGNTIYF. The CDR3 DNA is TGTGCCAGCAGTTTGGCCAGCGGTACTGGAAACACCATATATTTT.

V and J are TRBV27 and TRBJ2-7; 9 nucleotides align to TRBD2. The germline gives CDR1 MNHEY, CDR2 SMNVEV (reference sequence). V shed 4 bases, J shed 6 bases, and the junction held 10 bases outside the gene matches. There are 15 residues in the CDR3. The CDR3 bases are TGTGCCAGCAGTTCCCTAGCGGGAACTTTGGGCGAGCAGTACTTC. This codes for CASSSLAGTLGEQYF.

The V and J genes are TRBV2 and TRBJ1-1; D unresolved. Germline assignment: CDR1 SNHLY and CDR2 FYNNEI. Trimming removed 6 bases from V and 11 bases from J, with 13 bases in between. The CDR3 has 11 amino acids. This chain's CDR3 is CASRANVLAFF. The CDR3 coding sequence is TGTGCCAGCAGGGCAAACGTGCTCGCTTTCTTT.

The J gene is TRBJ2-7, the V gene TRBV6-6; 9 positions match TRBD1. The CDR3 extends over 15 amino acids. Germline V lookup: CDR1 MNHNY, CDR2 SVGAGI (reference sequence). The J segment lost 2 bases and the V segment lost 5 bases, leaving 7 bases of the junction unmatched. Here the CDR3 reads CASSNTGGPPYEQYF. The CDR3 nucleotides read TGTGCCAGCAGTAATACAGGGGGCCCTCCCTACGAGCAGTACTTC.

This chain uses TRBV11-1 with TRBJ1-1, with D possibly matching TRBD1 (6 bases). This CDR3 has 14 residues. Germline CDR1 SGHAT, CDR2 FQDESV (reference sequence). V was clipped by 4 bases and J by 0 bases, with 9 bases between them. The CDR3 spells CASSSSGVNTEAFF. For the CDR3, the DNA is TGTGCCAGCAGCTCCTCAGGGGTGAACACTGAAGCTTTCTTT.

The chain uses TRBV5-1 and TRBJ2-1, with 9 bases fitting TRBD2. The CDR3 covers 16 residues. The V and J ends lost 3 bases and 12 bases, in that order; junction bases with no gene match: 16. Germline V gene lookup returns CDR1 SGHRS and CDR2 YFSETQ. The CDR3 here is CASSWISGRTVVGQFF. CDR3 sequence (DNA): TGCGCCAGCAGCTGGATCAGCGGGAGGACAGTCGTGGGGCAGTTCTTC.

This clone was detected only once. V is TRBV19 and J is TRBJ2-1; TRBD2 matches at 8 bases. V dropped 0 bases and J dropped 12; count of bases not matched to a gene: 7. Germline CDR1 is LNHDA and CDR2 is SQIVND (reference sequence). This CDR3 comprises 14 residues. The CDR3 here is CASSIEERGLAQFF. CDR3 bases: TGTGCCAGTAGTATAGAAGAGCGGGGGTTAGCGCAGTTCTTC.

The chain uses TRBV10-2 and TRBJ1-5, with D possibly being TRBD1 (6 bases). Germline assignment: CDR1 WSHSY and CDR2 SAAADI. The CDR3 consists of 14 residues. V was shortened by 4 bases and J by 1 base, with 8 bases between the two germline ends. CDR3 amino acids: CASSGTASNQPQHF. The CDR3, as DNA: TGCGCCAGCAGTGGGACAGCCAGCAATCAGCCCCAGCATTTT.

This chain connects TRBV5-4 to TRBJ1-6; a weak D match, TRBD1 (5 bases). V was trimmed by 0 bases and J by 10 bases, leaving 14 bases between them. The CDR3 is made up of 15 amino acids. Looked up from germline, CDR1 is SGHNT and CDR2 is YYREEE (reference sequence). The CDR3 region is CASSLVPGDHSPLHF. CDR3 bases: TGTGCCAGCAGCTTGGTCCCGGGGGATCACTCACCCCTCCACTTT.

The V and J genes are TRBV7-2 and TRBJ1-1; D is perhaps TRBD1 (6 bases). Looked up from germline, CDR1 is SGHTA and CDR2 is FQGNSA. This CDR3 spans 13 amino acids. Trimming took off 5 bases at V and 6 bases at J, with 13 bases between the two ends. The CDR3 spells CASSLRGGPEAFF. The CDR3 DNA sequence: TGTGCCAGCAGCCTTCGCGGGGGCCCTGAAGCTTTCTTT.

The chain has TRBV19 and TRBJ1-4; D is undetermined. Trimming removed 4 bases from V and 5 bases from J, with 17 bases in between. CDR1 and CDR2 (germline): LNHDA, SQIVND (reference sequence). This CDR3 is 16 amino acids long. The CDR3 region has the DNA TGTGCCAGTAGTAGCCCCTCCGCGGTCACGAATGAAAAACTGTTTTTT. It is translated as CASSSPSAVTNEKLFF.

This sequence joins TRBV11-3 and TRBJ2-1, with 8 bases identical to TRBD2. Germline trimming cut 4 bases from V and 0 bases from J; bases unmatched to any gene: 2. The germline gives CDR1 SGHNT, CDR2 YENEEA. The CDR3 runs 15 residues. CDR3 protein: CASSSGGVSYNEQFF. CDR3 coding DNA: TGTGCCAGCAGCTCGGGGGGGGTCTCCTACAATGAGCAGTTCTTC.